This TCR beta chain comes out of a study of shared clonotypes between healthy human individuals (dated by TCRdb to 2020 to 2022). With respect to the entire study: The cohort comprised a couple of women and three men aged 18 to 49 years. Libraries were prepared and TCR repertoires were sequenced by different laboratories using diverse techniques, in order to increase sequencing depth and limit assay-specific biases. To estimate repertoire size and how much clonotypes are shared between individuals, the study performed deep sequencing of blood TCR repertoires from a handful of healthy adults. Leukapheresis yielded between about 0.8 and 9.5 billion PBMCs per donor. For each donor, CD4 naive and CD4 memory were each run on three plates, CD8 naive on two plates, and CD8 memory on one plate.

Using the deep immunoSEQ assay, TCR CDR3 regions were amplified from genomic DNA by multiplex PCR. Genomic DNA extracted from each cell subset was distributed evenly over all wells of several immunoSEQ 96-well plates, and each plate served as one replicate. Each replicate PCR for sorted subsets received 150 to 250 ng genomic DNA, equal to 30,000 or so T cell genomes. Purified libraries were quantified with a Qubit 3.0 fluorometer, sized on a Bioanalyzer 2100, and re-quantified with the KAPA Library Quantification kit. A separate single-read 150-cycle Illumina NextSeq 550 flow cell was used to sequence each immunoSEQ 96-well plate. As for the authors' bioinformatics: The immunoSEQ output contained only junctional sequences without quality scores, so filtering could not match that applied to full-length reads. Sequences were annotated with PyIR, a Python wrapper for IgBLAST v1.9, using IMGT germline references to assign V/J genes and CDR3. Reads were removed for weak V/J assignments (E-value above 1e-6), missing CDR3, stop codons, out-of-frame junctions, or ambiguous translated residues. V3J clonotypes were defined as sequences sharing an identical inferred V gene, J gene, and CDR3 amino acid sequence. Percentage overlap between repertoires was computed as shared unique clonotypes divided by the size of the smaller repertoire. Richness of each repertoire was evaluated using RTK rarefaction, the Chao1 estimator, and Recon v2.1 estimates of unobserved clonotypes. Generation probabilities were computed with OLGA for all TCRbeta clonotypes obtained by the gDNA method from several donors. TCRdb obtained this table from immuneACCESS and retained in-frame rearrangements with V and J assigned. These tables miss some clones; where compared with another copy, unresolved V genes account for less than half of the shortfall, and the remainder is unexplained. V, J and clone size derive from that table, while D and trimming were established from the DNA sequence. This sample lists over 2,000,000 clones; 85% to 95% were detected once. The ten biggest clones cover roughly 1.7% of the sample.

Per the germline V gene, SGDLS is the CDR1 and YYNGEE is the CDR2. The CDR3 has 15 amino acids, counting the end cysteine and phenylalanine. The only DNA kept is the CDR3, 45 bases in frame from the first base. V gives up 0 bases and J gives up 6 bases, and the segment between their germline ends measures 13 bases. The paper as a whole reports these results and caveats: Sampling was restricted to blood, and TCR repertoires in tissues likely differ from the TCR repertoires found in blood. Naive subsets generally had larger estimated clonotype richness than memory subsets. Clonotypes shared by all four sorted-subset donors showed higher generation probabilities than non-shared clonotypes. Pairwise subsampling led to the expectation that sequencing depth would affect the degree of clonotype sharing among donors. Across several donors, approximately 5% of naive CD4, more than 3% of naive CD8, approximately 2.5% of memory CD4, and approximately 0.42% of memory CD8 clonotypes were shared. The genetic and exposure-history diversity represented was limited by the small number of donors. Incomplete sequencing was indicated by rarefaction of sorted-subset datasets, despite the large sequencing depth.

Regarding this clone: No antigen is known for it. Base qualities are not provided; no much larger clone lies one nucleotide away.

For the CD8 naive samples, CD45RO-negative cells were positively selected for CCR7, yielding a CD45RA+CCR7+ population from which TemRA cells were excluded. The donors were healthy, HIV-negative adults with no recently reported acute infections or vaccinations. Every donor was a Caucasian adult residing in Nashville, Tennessee, USA. Blood was obtained by leukapheresis, after which PBMCs were separated by Ficoll-Histopaque density gradient centrifugation and cryopreserved in liquid nitrogen vapor phase. Purity and quantity of every magnetically sorted T cell population were checked by analytical flow cytometry. Each sorted fraction had its genomic DNA isolated and then quantified by UV absorbance on a Nanodrop 2000c.

This receptor was identified in a man between 18 and 29 years old in good health. Some clones in this sample may be carry-over from other donors' samples. Sequenced input: naive CD8+ T cells from PBMCs. This sample's cell subset or site label indicates: CD45RA+CCR7+. The V and J genes are TRBV9 and TRBJ2-1, and perhaps TRBD2 as D gene, on 5 matching bases. The bases are TGTGCCAGCAGCGTAGGGAGAGGGCCGGCCAATGAGCAGTTCTTC. Translation gives CASSVGRGPANEQFF.